A selection of T cell receptor beta chains follows, all from one sample in a study of cytomegalovirus exposure and HLA in healthy donors. Profiling relied on immunoSEQ multiplex PCR, and the TCRdb table lists in-frame clones only, not all of them. The sample consists of approximately 130,000 clones, over 6.5% of them appearing once. The specimen was PBMCs. Receptors originate from a woman aged 40 to 50 in good health and CMV-seropositive. Both conserved end residues are part of each CDR3. Fields, in order: D gene, J gene, clone size, V gene, CDR3 DNA, CDR3 protein. A D gene is named only where the DNA matches it firmly. The size field is filled for only some rows; it gives once, few, many or a size class.

-,TRBJ1-2,few,TRBV29-1,TGCAGCGTTGCTGGGGGGTTTGGTTACTATGGCTACACCTTC,CSVAGGFGYYGYTF
-,TRBJ1-6,-,TRBV13,TGTGCCAGCAGTCTCGGCGGGGGTAGCAATTCACCCCTCCACTTT,CASSLGGGSNSPLHF
TRBD1,TRBJ2-7,-,TRBV2,TGTGCCAGCAGTGTACAGGGGAATAGAGAAGGCTACGAGCAGTACTTC,CASSVQGNREGYEQYF
-,TRBJ1-1,-,TRBV19,TGTGCCAGTAGTATACCGGGTTCGAACACTGAAGCTTTCTTT,CASSIPGSNTEAFF
-,TRBJ1-1,few,TRBV5-4,TGTGCCAGCAGCTTGGATGGGCGGGCGGTGAACACTGAAGCTTTCTTT,CASSLDGRAVNTEAFF
TRBD2,TRBJ2-7,few,TRBV5-1,TGCGCCAGCAGCGGGACTAATAAAAACGAGCAGTACTTC,CASSGTNKNEQYF
TRBD2,TRBJ2-5,few,TRBV4-1,TGCGCCAGCAGCCAAGATAGTAGGGGGACTAGCGGGGGGGAGACCCAGTACTTC,CASSQDSRGTSGGETQYF
TRBD1,TRBJ2-7,few,TRBV7-6,TGTGCCAGCAGCTCCCGCGGGACAGGCTCCTACGAGCAGTACTTC,CASSSRGTGSYEQYF
TRBD1,TRBJ1-1,few,TRBV14,TGTGCCAGCAGTCGACAGGGGGCTTTCACTGAAGCTTTCTTT,CASSRQGAFTEAFF
TRBD1,TRBJ2-3,few,TRBV9,TGTGCCAGCAGCGCACGCGGACAGGGGACCCGCACAGATACGCAGTATTTT,CASSARGQGTRTDTQYF
-,TRBJ2-5,once,TRBV11-2,TGTGCCAGCAGCCGCAGGGTATTGGAGACCCAGTACTTC,CASSRRVLETQYF
TRBD2,TRBJ2-1,few,TRBV11-2,TGTGCCAGCAGACGACTAGCGGGGGGGCCCAATGAGCAGTTCTTC,CASRRLAGGPNEQFF
TRBD1,TRBJ2-5,few,TRBV6-1,TGTGCCAGCGCCTGGACAGGGATTCAAGAGACCCAGTACTTC,CASAWTGIQETQYF
-,TRBJ1-5,few,TRBV10-3,TGTGCCATCAGTGAGGGGGAGGGCAATCAGCCCCAGCATTTT,CAISEGEGNQPQHF
-,TRBJ1-5,few,TRBV7-2,TGTGCCAGCAGCTTATTTTATAGCAATCAGCCCCAGCATTTT,CASSLFYSNQPQHF
-,TRBJ1-2,few,TRBV14,TGTGCCAGCAGCCAAAGGTCAGGTCGCGGCTACACCTTC,CASSQRSGRGYTF
-,TRBJ1-4,-,TRBV7-6,TGTGCCAGCAGCTTGGGGGGAGGGGTGGCAGGCGAAAAACTGTTTTTT,CASSLGGGVAGEKLFF
TRBD1,TRBJ1-2,-,TRBV27,TGTGCCAACCCCCCTCGGGACAGGGGTGGCTACACCTTC,CANPPRDRGGYTF
-,TRBJ2-5,few,TRBV7-7,TGTGCCAGCAGCCCGGGGGTGGGGTGGGAGACCCAGTACTTC,CASSPGVGWETQYF
-,TRBJ2-2,-,TRBV7-3,TGTGCCAGCAGCTTAGGGCTGGCGAACACCGGGGAGCTGTTTTTT,CASSLGLANTGELFF
-,TRBJ2-2,-,TRBV5-1,TGCGCCAGCAGCTTTGGGGAGTCAGGGGTACTGTTTTTT,CASSFGESGVLFF
-,TRBJ2-1,-,TRBV5-1,TGCGCCAGCAGCTTGGGACTCGAACCGTACAATGAGCAGTTCTTC,CASSLGLEPYNEQFF
TRBD1,TRBJ1-1,-,TRBV7-6,TGTGCCAGCAGCTTAGGTAGACAGGGGGCGCGAGATGAAGCTTTCTTT,CASSLGRQGARDEAFF
-,TRBJ1-3,few,TRBV12-5,TGTGCTAGTGGACAGCTCTCTGGAAACACCATATATTTT,CASGQLSGNTIYF
TRBD1,TRBJ2-3,few,TRBV5-4,TGTGCCAGCAGCCTGTGGACAGGGGCGGATACGCAGTATTTT,CASSLWTGADTQYF
-,TRBJ2-7,-,TRBV30,TGTGCCTGGAGTGCGGAGGGGATCTACGAGCAGTACTTC,CAWSAEGIYEQYF
-,TRBJ2-1,-,TRBV7-7,TGTGCCAGCAGCCCTGAGGGGGGGCCGCAGTTCTTC,CASSPEGGPQFF
-,TRBJ1-2,few,TRBV28,TGTGCCAGCAGTTCGACGACAGTGAATGGCTACACCTTC,CASSSTTVNGYTF
-,TRBJ2-7,-,TRBV6-1,TGTGCCAGCAGTGAACCGGGGAAACCGCCCTACGAGCAGTACTTC,CASSEPGKPPYEQYF
-,TRBJ2-7,-,TRBV5-8,TGTGCCAGCAGCGTAGGGGTAGCCTACGAGCAGTACTTC,CASSVGVAYEQYF
TRBD1,TRBJ2-7,-,TRBV28,TGTGCCAGCCGCGTGCCCAACAGGGGATCCTACGAGCAGTACTTC,CASRVPNRGSYEQYF
-,TRBJ1-2,-,TRBV27,TGTGCCAGCAGTCCGCTTAGGAGGGAGGGCTATGGCTACACCTTC,CASSPLRREGYGYTF
-,TRBJ1-2,few,TRBV6-5,TGTGCCAGCAGCACCTGGGGGGATTCGGTGGATGGCTACACCTTC,CASSTWGDSVDGYTF
-,TRBJ1-2,-,TRBV7-2,TGTGCCAGCAGTCTAAGGAGCCATGGCTACACCTTC,CASSLRSHGYTF
-,TRBJ2-1,few,TRBV7-9,TGTGCCAGCAGCTTTGGCGGGAATAAATACAATGAGCAGTTCTTC,CASSFGGNKYNEQFF
-,TRBJ1-2,-,TRBV25-1,TGTGCCAGCAGGGGGACTGGTCACTATGGCTACACCTTC,CASRGTGHYGYTF
-,TRBJ1-1,few,TRBV5-1,TGCGCCAGCCGGCGGGACGGAAACACTGAAGCTTTCTTT,CASRRDGNTEAFF
TRBD1,TRBJ2-1,-,TRBV11-2,TGTGCCAGCACCTGGAGACAGGGTATAATCCGTGAGCAGTTCTTC,CASTWRQGIIREQFF